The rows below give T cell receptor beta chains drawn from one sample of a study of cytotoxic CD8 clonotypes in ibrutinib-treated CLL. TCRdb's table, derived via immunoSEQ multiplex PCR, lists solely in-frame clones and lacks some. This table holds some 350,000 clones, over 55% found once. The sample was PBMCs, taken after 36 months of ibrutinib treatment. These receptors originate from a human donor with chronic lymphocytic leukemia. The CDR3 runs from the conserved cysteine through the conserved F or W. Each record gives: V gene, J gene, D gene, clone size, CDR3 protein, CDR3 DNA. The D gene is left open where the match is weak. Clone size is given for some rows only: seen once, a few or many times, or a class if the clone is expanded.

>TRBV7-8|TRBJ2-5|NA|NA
CASSFSGKLEQYF
TGTGCCAGCAGCTTTTCAGGGAAGTTAGAGCAGTACTTC
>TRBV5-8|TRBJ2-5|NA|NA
CASSLLDGYF
TGTGCCAGCAGCTTACTTGACGGGTACTTC
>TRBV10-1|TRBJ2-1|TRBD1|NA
CASSDPYRGEQFF
TGCGCCAGCAGTGACCCATACAGGGGTGAGCAGTTCTTC
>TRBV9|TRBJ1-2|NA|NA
CASSVRRKVSGYTF
TGTGCCAGCAGCGTTCGGAGGAAGGTTAGTGGCTACACCTTC
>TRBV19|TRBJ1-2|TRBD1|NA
CASTAPGQGARYGYTF
TGTGCCAGTACCGCCCCAGGACAGGGGGCGCGATATGGCTACACCTTC
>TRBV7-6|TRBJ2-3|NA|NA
CASSLGASRFTDTQYF
TGTGCCAGCAGCTTAGGGGCTAGCAGATTCACAGATACGCAGTATTTT
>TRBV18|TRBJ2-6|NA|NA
CASSPSGANVLTF
TGTGCCAGCTCACCATCCGGGGCCAACGTCCTGACTTTC
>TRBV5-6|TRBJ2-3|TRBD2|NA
CASSLGLAEYTDTQYF
TGTGCCAGCAGCCTGGGACTAGCGGAATACACAGATACGCAGTATTTT
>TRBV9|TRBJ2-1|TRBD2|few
CASSGGTSGGNNEQFF
TGTGCCAGCAGCGGTGGGACTAGCGGGGGTAACAATGAGCAGTTCTTC
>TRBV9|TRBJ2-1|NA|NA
CASSASGANYNEQFF
TGTGCCAGCAGTGCATCGGGAGCAAACTACAATGAGCAGTTCTTC
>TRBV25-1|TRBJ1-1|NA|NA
CASSEWSPTEAFF
TGTGCCAGCAGTGAATGGAGTCCCACTGAAGCTTTCTTT
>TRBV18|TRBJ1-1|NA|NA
CASSPSRVNTEAFF
TGTGCCAGCTCACCATCTCGGGTGAACACTGAAGCTTTCTTT
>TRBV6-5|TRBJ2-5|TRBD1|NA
CASSSRTGKETQYF
TGTGCCAGCAGTTCACGGACAGGGAAAGAGACCCAGTACTTC
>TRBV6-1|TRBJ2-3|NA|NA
CASARGRAPDTQYF
TGTGCCAGCGCGAGGGGGAGGGCCCCAGATACGCAGTATTTT